This T cell receptor (beta chain) comes out of a study of a mutant IDH1 vaccine in newly diagnosed glioma. For the study at large: Previous care, which was radiotherapy, temozolomide, or both, most often involved both.

This sample's time point: week 11, during vaccination. Vaccine doses each comprised 300 ug of mutant IDH1 20-mer peptide, with topical imiquimod. CDR3 length: 14 residues. Germline CDR1 is MNHEY and CDR2 is SVGAGI. Trimming left V 0 bases short and J 8 bases short, with 10 bases between. Concerning this clone itself: Antigen: not known.

Using immunoSEQ multiplex PCR, the repertoire was profiled, and TCRdb retains in-frame clones only, with some absent. The data contain 50,000 to 75,000 clones, 75% to 85% of them singletons. The chain has TRBV6-5 and TRBJ1-4, with a weak D call TRBD1 (6 bases). The TCR was taken from a man aged 50 or older with glioma. Sample: PBMCs, taken from a glioma patient whose treatment included an IDH1 peptide vaccine. The CDR3 here is CASSYSVRGEKLFF. In nucleotides, the CDR3 is TGTGCCAGCAGTTACTCTGTCAGGGGAGAAAAACTGTTTTTT.